One and the same sample provided the 3 T cell receptor beta chains below, sequenced in a study of blood T cell repertoires in COVID-19. Assay used: immunoSEQ multiplex PCR; TCRdb lists only in-frame clones, some missing. The data show 140,000 or so clones, with roughly 80% seen just once and 1.6% held by the top ten. Sequenced sample: PBMCs or T cells enriched from blood (not recorded which). The receptors were gathered from a woman between 18 and 29 years old who had been exposed to COVID-19.

The chain has TRBV5-1 and TRBJ2-2; 8 bases match TRBD2. CDR3 size: 14 residues. The J segment lost 4 bases and the V segment lost 8 bases, leaving 7 bases of the junction unmatched. The V gene's germline CDR1 is SGHRS and CDR2 YFSETQ. This chain's CDR3 is CASSAGAVTGELFF. The CDR3 coding sequence is TGCGCCAGTTCAGCGGGAGCGGTCACCGGGGAGCTGTTTTTT. The whole variable domain, remainder taken from reference TRBV5-1 and TRBJ2-2, is KAGVTQTPRYLIKTRGQQVTLSCSPISGHRSVSWYQQTPGQGLQFLFEYFSETQRNKGNFPGRFSGRQFSNSRSEMNVSTLELGDSALYLCASSAGAVTGELFFGEGSRLTVL.

In its sample, this clone was seen once. This chain links TRBV7-6 with TRBJ1-4, with a weak D call TRBD1 (5 bases). V gave up 5 bases and J gave up 8 bases, with 21 bases separating them. The CDR3 length is 16 residues. Per the germline V gene, CDR1 is SGHVS and CDR2 is FNYEAQ. In DNA form, the CDR3 reads TGTGCCAGCAGCCCGACGACAGCCCGGGTTGGAGAAAAACTGTTTTTT. Amino acids: CASSPTTARVGEKLFF.

This clone has a handful of counts. The chain carries TRBV3-1 (or the pseudogene TRBV3-2) and TRBJ2-1, with 11 bases fitting TRBD2. The V segment lost 4 bases and the J segment 6 bases; nucleotides outside the gene matches: 5. This CDR3 region has 15 residues. Germline values: CDR1 LGHDT, CDR2 YNNKEL (reference sequence). CDR3 coding DNA: TGTGCCAGCAGCCGAGCGACTAGCGGGACCAATGAGCAGTTCTTC. It is translated as CASSRATSGTNEQFF.